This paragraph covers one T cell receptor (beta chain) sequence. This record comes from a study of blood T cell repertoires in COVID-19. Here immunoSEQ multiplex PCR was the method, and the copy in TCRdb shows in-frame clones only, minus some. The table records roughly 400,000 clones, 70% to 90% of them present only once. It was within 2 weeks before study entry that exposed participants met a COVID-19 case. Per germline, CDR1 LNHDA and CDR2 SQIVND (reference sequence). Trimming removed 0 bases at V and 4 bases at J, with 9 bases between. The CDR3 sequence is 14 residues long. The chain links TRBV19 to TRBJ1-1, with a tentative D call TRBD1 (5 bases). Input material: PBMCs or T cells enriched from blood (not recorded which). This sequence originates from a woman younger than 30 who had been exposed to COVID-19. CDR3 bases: TGTGCCAGTAGTATAGATCAGGGTGTCACTGAAGCTTTCTTT. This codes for CASSIDQGVTEAFF.